Listed here are 11 T cell receptor beta chains from one sample, sequenced in a study of PD-L1 blockade in urothelial cancer. Time point denoted: peripheral blood 6 weeks after treatment start. Only in-frame clones appear in the TCRdb table, and some are missing; sequencing was by immunoSEQ multiplex PCR. The sample yields around 53,000 clones, roughly 84% seen once. Material: PBMCs, obtained around atezolizumab (anti-PD-L1) treatment. These receptor sequences come from a man in his forties or fifties with urothelial cancer.

The chain links TRBV5-4 to TRBJ2-2, with 15 bases lining up with TRBD2. The J segment lost 1 base and the V segment lost 4 bases, leaving 5 bases of the junction unmatched. The CDR3 has 18 residues. In germline, CDR1 is SGHNT, CDR2 YYREEE (reference sequence). The DNA of the CDR3 is TGTGCCAGCAGCACTCCGGGACTAGCGGGGGGGAACACCGGGGAGCTGTTTTTT. As protein: CASSTPGLAGGNTGELFF.

This sequence joins TRBV5-8 and TRBJ1-1; D is ambiguous. The CDR3 has 11 amino acids. V lost 4 bases, J lost 8 bases, and 9 bases lay in between. Looked up from germline, CDR1 is SGHTS and CDR2 is YDEGEE. CDR3 sequence (DNA): TGTGCCAGCAGCCGACTTTTAGAAGCTTTCTTT. Amino acid sequence: CASSRLLEAFF.

This clone was seen a single time. The chain recombines TRBV9 with TRBJ2-5; TRBD1 agrees at 8 bases. CDR3 length equals 16 residues. CDR1 and CDR2 from the germline V gene are SGDLS and YYNGEE. V lost 1 base, J lost 4 bases, and 9 bases stayed unmatched. CDR3 residues: CASSVSTGGGGETQYF. For the CDR3, the DNA is TGTGCCAGCAGCGTAAGTACAGGGGGAGGAGGAGAGACCCAGTACTTC. Drawing the rest from reference TRBV9 and TRBJ2-5, the complete variable domain is DSGVTQTPKHLITATGQRVTLRCSPRSGDLSVYWYQQSLDQGLQFLIQYYNGEERAKGNILERFSAQQFPDLHSELNLSSLELGDSALYFCASSVSTGGGGETQYFGPGTRLLVL.

The genes are TRBV5-4 and TRBJ2-7; TRBD2 agrees at 9 bases. The germline V gene has CDR1 SGHNT and CDR2 YYREEE (reference sequence). V shed 0 bases and J 0 bases; nucleotides not matched to a gene: 7. The CDR3 sequence is 17 residues long. CDR3 sequence reads: CASSLGVSGGSSYEQYF. The DNA of the CDR3 is TGTGCCAGCAGCTTGGGTGTTAGCGGGGGCAGCTCCTACGAGCAGTACTTC.

CDR3 DNA sequence: TGTGCCAGCAGTGAATATCAGGCGAGGAACACTGAAGCTTTCTTT. It yields the protein CASSEYQARNTEAFF. The gene calls are TRBV25-1 and TRBJ1-1, with D uncertain. V was pared by 0 bases and J by 1 base, with 9 bases between. This CDR3 is 15 amino acids long. The germline CDR1 and CDR2 sequences are MGHDK and SYGVNS. Together with reference TRBV25-1 and TRBJ1-1, the CDR3 gives the full variable domain: EADIYQTPRYLVIGTGKKITLECSQTMGHDKMYWYQQDPGMELHLIHYSYGVNSTEKGDLSSESTVSRIRTEHFPLTLESARPSHTSQYLCASSEYQARNTEAFFGQGTRLTVV.

This clone occurred a few times. The chain uses TRBV5-1 and TRBJ1-1; perhaps TRBD1 as D (5 bases). CDR1 is SGHRS, CDR2 YFSETQ, per germline. This CDR3 has 16 residues. Trimming removed 2 bases at V and 1 base at J, with 15 bases between. The CDR3 DNA reads as TGCGCCAGCAGCTTCGTTAGTGGCAGGGCGAACACTGAAGCTTTCTTT. Its protein product is CASSFVSGRANTEAFF.

V and J are TRBV6-5 and TRBJ2-2, with 7 bases matching TRBD1. This CDR3 has 15 residues. With 2 bases clipped from V and 1 base from J, the junction kept 1 base outside the gene matches. Germline-derived CDR1 and CDR2 are MNHEY and SVGAGI. The CDR3 reads CASSYRTGNTGELFF. Here the CDR3 DNA reads TGTGCCAGCAGTTACCGGACAGGGAACACCGGGGAGCTGTTTTTT.

This clone was seen once. The chain uses TRBV13 and TRBJ2-1; 9 bases are a match to TRBD1. The CDR3 contains 16 residues. V lost 5 bases to trimming and J lost 2 bases; unmatched junction nucleotides: 7. Germline V CDR1 and CDR2: PRHDT, FYEKMQ (reference sequence). The CDR3 loop is CASSRTGQGPYNEQFF. For the CDR3, the DNA is TGTGCCAGCAGCCGAACGGGACAGGGACCCTACAATGAGCAGTTCTTC.

This clone was seen more than once but under ten times. The chain is built from TRBV4-1 and TRBJ2-5; D is possibly TRBD1 (5 bases). This CDR3 spans 15 amino acids. Germline lookup yields CDR1 MGHRA and CDR2 YSYEKL. With 1 base removed from V and 2 bases from J, the gap between germline ends came to 11 bases. The CDR3 here is CASSQGETVQETQYF. The CDR3 DNA follows: TGCGCCAGCAGCCAAGGAGAGACAGTTCAAGAGACCCAGTACTTC.

The J gene is TRBJ2-3, the V gene TRBV6-6; 11 nucleotides agree with TRBD2. Looked up from germline, CDR1 is MNHNY and CDR2 is SVGAGI (reference sequence). This CDR3 has 15 residues. The V segment lost 7 bases and the J segment 5 bases; nucleotides outside the gene matches: 8. CDR3 in amino acids: CASTRLAGPLDTQYF. DNA of the CDR3: TGTGCCAGCACCAGACTAGCGGGGCCCCTAGATACGCAGTATTTT.

J is TRBJ2-2 and V is TRBV19, with a weak D call TRBD1 (5 bases). This CDR3 spans 14 amino acids. Germline values: CDR1 LNHDA, CDR2 SQIVND (reference sequence). V dropped 1 base and J dropped 5 bases, with 8 bases sitting between them. The CDR3 protein is CASSIAGWTGELFF. Here the CDR3 DNA reads TGTGCCAGTAGTATAGCAGGGTGGACCGGGGAGCTGTTTTTT.